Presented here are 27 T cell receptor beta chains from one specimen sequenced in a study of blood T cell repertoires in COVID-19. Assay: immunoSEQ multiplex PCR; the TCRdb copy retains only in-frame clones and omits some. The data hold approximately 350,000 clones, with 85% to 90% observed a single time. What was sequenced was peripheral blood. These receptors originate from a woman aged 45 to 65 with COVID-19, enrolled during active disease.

CDR3 nucleotide sequence: TGTGCCAGCAGCTTGGCAACCAAAAACATTCAGTACTTC. Translating it yields CASSLATKNIQYF. The chain employs TRBV5-5 and TRBJ2-4, with D uncertain. V lost 0 bases and J 2 bases, leaving 3 bases between the germline ends. CDR3 size: 13 residues. The V gene's germline CDR1 is SGHKS and CDR2 YYEKEE (reference sequence).

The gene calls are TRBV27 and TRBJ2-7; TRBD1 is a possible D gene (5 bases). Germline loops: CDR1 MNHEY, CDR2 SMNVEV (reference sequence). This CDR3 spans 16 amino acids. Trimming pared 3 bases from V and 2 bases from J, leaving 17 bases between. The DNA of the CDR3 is TGTGCCAGCAGTTTTAAGAAGGGGATATGGACCTACGAGCAGTACTTC. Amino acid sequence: CASSFKKGIWTYEQYF.

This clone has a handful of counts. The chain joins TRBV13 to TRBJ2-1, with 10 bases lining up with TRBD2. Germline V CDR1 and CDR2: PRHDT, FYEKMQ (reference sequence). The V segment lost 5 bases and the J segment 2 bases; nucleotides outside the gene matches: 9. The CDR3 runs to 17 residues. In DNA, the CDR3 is TGTGCCAGCAGCAGAACTAGTAGCGGGAGGACCTACAATGAGCAGTTCTTC. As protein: CASSRTSSGRTYNEQFF.

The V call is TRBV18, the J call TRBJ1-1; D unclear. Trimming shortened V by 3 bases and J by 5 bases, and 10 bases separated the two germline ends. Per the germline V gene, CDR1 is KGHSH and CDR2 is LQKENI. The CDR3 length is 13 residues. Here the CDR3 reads CASSPQHGTEAFF. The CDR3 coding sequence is TGTGCCAGCTCACCTCAACACGGGACTGAAGCTTTCTTT.

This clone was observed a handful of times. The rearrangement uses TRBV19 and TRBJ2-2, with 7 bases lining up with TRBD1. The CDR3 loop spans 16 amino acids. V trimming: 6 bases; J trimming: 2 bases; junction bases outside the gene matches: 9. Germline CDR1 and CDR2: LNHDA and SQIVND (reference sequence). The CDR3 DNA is TGTGCCAGTAGCCACTCCGGGACAGAAAACACCGGGGAGCTGTTTTTT. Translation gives CASSHSGTENTGELFF.

The CDR3 DNA sequence: TGTGCCACCAGTGAGCCGGACAGGGACTATGGCTACACCTTC. It yields the protein CATSEPDRDYGYTF. This chain joins TRBV24-1 and TRBJ1-2; 8 nucleotides agree with TRBD1. Unmatched junction bases numbered 3, after V lost 4 bases and J lost 3 bases. This CDR3 has 14 residues. From germline, CDR1 is KGHDR and CDR2 SFDVKD.

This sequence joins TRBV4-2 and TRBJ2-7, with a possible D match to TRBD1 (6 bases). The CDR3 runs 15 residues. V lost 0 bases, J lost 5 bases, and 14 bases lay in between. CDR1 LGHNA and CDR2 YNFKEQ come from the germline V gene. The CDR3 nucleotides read TGTGCCAGCAGCCAAGATGGTTTGACAGGAGACGAGCAGTACTTC. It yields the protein CASSQDGLTGDEQYF.

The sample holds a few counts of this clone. CDR3 in amino acids: CASSDRGGNEKLFF. CDR3 DNA: TGTGCCAGCAGCGATCGGGGGGGAAATGAAAAACTGTTTTTT. This rearrangement joins TRBV11-3 to TRBJ1-4, with a tentative D call TRBD1 (5 bases). The CDR3 totals 14 residues. Between the trimmed V and J ends, which lost 5 bases and 5 bases, there was a span of 12 bases. The germline V gene has CDR1 SGHNT and CDR2 YENEEA.

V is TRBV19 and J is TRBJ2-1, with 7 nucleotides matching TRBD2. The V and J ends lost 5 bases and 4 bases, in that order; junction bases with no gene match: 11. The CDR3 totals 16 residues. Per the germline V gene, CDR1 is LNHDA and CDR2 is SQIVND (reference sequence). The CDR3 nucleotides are TGTGCCAGTAGTCCAGCCCCTAGCGGAGGTTACAATGAGCAGTTCTTC. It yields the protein CASSPAPSGGYNEQFF. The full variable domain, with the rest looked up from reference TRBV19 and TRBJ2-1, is DGGITQSPKYLFRKEGQNVTLSCEQNLNHDAMYWYRQDPGQGLRLIYYSQIVNDFQKGDIAEGYSVSREKKESFPLTVTSAQKNPTAFYLCASSPAPSGGYNEQFFGPGTRLTVL.

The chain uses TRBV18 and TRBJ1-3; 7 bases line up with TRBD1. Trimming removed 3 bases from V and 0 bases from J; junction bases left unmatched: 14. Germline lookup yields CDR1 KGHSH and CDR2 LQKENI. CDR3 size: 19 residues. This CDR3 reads CASSPRTRGQLSSGNTIYF. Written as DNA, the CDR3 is TGTGCCAGCTCACCTAGGACGAGGGGACAGCTGAGCTCTGGAAACACCATATATTTT.

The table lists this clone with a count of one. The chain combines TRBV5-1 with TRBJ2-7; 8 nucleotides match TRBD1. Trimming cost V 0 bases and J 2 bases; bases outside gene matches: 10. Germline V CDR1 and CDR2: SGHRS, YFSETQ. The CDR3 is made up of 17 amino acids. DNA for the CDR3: TGCGCCAGCAGCTTGGGTTTAGGGGCAGGGGGCCCCTACGAGCAGTACTTC. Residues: CASSLGLGAGGPYEQYF.

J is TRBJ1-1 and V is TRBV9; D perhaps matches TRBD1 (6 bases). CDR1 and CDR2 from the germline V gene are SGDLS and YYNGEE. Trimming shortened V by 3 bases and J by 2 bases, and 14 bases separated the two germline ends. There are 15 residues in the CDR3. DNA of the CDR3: TGTGCCAGCAGCGCCCAATCACAGGGAAACACTGAAGCTTTCTTT. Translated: CASSAQSQGNTEAFF.

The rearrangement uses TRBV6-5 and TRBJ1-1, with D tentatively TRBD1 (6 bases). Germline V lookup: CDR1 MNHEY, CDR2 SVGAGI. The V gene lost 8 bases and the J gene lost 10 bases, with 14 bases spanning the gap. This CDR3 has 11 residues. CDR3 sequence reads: CASGTILGAFF. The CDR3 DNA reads TGTGCCAGCGGGACAATCTTGGGAGCTTTCTTT.

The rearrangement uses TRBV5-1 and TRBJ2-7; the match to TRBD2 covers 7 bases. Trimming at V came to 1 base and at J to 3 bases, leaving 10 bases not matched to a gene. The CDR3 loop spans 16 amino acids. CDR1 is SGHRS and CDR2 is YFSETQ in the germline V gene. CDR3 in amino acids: CASSLTRSSGVYEQYF. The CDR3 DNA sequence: TGCGCCAGCAGCTTGACCCGGTCTAGCGGAGTCTACGAGCAGTACTTC. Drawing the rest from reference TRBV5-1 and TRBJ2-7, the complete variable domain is KAGVTQTPRYLIKTRGQQVTLSCSPISGHRSVSWYQQTPGQGLQFLFEYFSETQRNKGNFPGRFSGRQFSNSRSEMNVSTLELGDSALYLCASSLTRSSGVYEQYFGPGTRLTVT.

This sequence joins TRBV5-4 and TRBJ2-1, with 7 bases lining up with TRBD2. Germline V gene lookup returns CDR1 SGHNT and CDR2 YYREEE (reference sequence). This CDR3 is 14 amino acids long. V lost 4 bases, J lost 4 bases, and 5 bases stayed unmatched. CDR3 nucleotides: TGTGCCAGCAGCCCGGCTAGCGGTTACAATGAGCAGTTCTTC. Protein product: CASSPASGYNEQFF.

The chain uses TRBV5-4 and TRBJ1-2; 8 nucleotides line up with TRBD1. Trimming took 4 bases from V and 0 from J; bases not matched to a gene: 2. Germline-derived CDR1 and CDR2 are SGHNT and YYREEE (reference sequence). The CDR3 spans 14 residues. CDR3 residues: CASSLTGANYGYTF. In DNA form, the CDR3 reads TGTGCCAGCAGCCTGACAGGGGCTAACTATGGCTACACCTTC.

CDR3 sequence (DNA): TGTGCCAGCAGTCCGGGGGGGGAACAGCCCCAGCATTTT. Translation: CASSPGGEQPQHF. The V and J genes are TRBV2 and TRBJ1-5; D might be TRBD1 (5 bases). Trimming removed 5 bases at V and 7 bases at J, with 12 bases between. The CDR3 length is 13 residues. Germline CDR1 and CDR2: SNHLY and FYNNEI. Using reference TRBV2 and TRBJ1-5 for the parts outside the CDR3, the full variable domain is EPEVTQTPSHQVTQMGQEVILRCVPISNHLYFYWYRQILGQKVEFLVSFYNNEISEKSEIFDDQFSVERPDGSNFTLKIRSTKLEDSAMYFCASSPGGEQPQHFGDGTRLSIL.

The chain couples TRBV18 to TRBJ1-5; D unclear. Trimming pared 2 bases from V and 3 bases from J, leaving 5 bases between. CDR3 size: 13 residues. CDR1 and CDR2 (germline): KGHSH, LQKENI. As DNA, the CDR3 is TGTGCCAGCTCACCATCCAACAATCAGCCCCAGCATTTT. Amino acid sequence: CASSPSNNQPQHF.

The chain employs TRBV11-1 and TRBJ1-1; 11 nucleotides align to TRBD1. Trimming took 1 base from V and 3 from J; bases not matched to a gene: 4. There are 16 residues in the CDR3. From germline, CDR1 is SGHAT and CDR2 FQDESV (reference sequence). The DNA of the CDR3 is TGTGCCAGCAGCTTAGGGGACAGGGGGTTTTACACTGAAGCTTTCTTT. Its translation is CASSLGDRGFYTEAFF.

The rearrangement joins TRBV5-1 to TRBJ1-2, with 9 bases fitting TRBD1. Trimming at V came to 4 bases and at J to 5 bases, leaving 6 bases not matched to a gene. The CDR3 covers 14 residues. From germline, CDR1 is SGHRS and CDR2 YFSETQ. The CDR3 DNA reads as TGCGCCAGCAGCCCCGGGACAGGGATATATGGCTACACCTTC. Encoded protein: CASSPGTGIYGYTF.

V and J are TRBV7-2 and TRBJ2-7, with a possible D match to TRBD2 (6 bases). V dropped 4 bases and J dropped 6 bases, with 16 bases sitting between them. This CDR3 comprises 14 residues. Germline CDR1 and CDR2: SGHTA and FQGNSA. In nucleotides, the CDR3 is TGTGCCAGCAGCTCCAAGCTAGCGCGGGCCGAGCAGTACTTC. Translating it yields CASSSKLARAEQYF.

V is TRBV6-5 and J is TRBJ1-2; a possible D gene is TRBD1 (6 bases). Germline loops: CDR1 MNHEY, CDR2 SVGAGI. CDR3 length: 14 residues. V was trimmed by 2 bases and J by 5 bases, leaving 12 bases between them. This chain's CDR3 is CASSYGQYMYGYTF. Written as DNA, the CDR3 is TGTGCCAGCAGTTACGGACAGTACATGTATGGCTACACCTTC.

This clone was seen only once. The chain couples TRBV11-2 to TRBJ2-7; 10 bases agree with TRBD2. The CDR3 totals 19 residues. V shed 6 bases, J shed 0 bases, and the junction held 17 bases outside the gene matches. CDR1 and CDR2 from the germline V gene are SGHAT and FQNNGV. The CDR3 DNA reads TGTGCCAGCAGACTATCCCCGGGACTAGCGCAACTGAGCTCCTACGAGCAGTACTTC. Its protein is CASRLSPGLAQLSSYEQYF. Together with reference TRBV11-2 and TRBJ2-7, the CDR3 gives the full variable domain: EAGVAQSPRYKIIEKRQSVAFWCNPISGHATLYWYQQILGQGPKLLIQFQNNGVVDDSQLPKDRFSAERLKGVDSTLKIQPAKLEDSAVYLCASRLSPGLAQLSSYEQYFGPGTRLTVT.

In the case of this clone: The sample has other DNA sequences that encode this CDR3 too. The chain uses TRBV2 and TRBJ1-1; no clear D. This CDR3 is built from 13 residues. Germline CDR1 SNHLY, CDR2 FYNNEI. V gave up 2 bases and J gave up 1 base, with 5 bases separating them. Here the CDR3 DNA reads TGTGCCAGCAGTGAAAACAGGAACACTGAAGCTTTCTTT. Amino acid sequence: CASSENRNTEAFF.

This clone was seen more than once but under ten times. CDR3 in amino acids: CASSKQGVSGNTIYF. DNA for the CDR3: TGTGCCAGCAGCAAACAAGGGGTTTCTGGAAACACCATATATTTT. J is TRBJ1-3 and V is TRBV5-5; weak D call: TRBD1 (5 bases). Germline V lookup: CDR1 SGHKS, CDR2 YYEKEE (reference sequence). The CDR3 has 15 residues. V was clipped by 4 bases and J by 1 base, with 12 bases between them.

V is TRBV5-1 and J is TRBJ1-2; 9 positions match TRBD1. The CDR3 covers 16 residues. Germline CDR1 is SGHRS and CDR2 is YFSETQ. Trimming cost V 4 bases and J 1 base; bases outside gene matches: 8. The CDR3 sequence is CASSPGQGPLNYGYTF. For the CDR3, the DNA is TGCGCCAGCAGCCCGGGACAGGGCCCACTTAACTATGGCTACACCTTC.

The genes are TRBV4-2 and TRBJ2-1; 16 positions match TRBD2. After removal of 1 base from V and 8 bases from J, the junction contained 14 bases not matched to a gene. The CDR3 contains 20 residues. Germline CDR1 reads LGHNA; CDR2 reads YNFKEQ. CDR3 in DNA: TGTGCCAGCAGCCAAGCAGATCTTGGGACTAGCGGGAGGGCCTCAGATGAGCAGTTCTTC. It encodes CASSQADLGTSGRASDEQFF.